The 28 T cell receptor beta chains below all came from one sample that was sequenced in a study of cytomegalovirus exposure and HLA in healthy donors. The PCR made use of 60 Vbeta and 13 Jbeta primers. Here immunoSEQ multiplex PCR was the method, and the copy in TCRdb shows in-frame clones only, minus some. The table lists 200,000 or so clones, over 70% of them singletons. Input material: PBMCs. The receptors come from a man aged 50-60 years in good health and CMV-seronegative.

The chain uses TRBV19 and TRBJ2-2, with unresolved D. V was pared by 5 bases and J by 6 bases, with 4 bases between. The CDR3 covers 11 residues. Germline V gene lookup returns CDR1 LNHDA and CDR2 SQIVND (reference sequence). The CDR3 DNA reads TGTGCCAGTAGTCTCTCCGGGGAGCTGTTTTTT. This translates into CASSLSGELFF.

The chain employs TRBV5-1 and TRBJ1-1, with D tentatively TRBD1 (6 bases). This CDR3 contains 13 residues. The ends were cut back, 3 bases at V and 4 bases at J, with 10 bases in the middle. Germline CDR1 reads SGHRS; CDR2 reads YFSETQ. CDR3 region: CASSWLGGTEAFF. In nucleotides, the CDR3 is TGCGCCAGCAGCTGGTTAGGGGGCACTGAAGCTTTCTTT.

This clone is a singleton in its sample. The genes are TRBV10-3 and TRBJ2-2; 10 bases fit TRBD2. The CDR3 covers 16 residues. Germline CDR1 ENHRY, CDR2 SYGVKD. The CDR3 DNA reads as TGTGCGACCAGGCTAGCGGGGGCCACGAACACCGGGGAGCTGTTTTTT. Translation: CATRLAGATNTGELFF.

This chain links TRBV19 with TRBJ1-2, with 8 bases matching TRBD1. The germline gives CDR1 LNHDA, CDR2 SQIVND (reference sequence). J lost 4 bases, V lost 5 bases, and 6 bases had no gene match. The CDR3 totals 14 residues. CDR3 sequence: CASSDSQGGYGYTF. The CDR3 nucleotides read TGTGCCAGTAGTGATTCACAGGGGGGCTATGGCTACACCTTC.

The chain is built from TRBV6-4 and TRBJ2-1; 12 bases are a match to TRBD2. This CDR3 is 17 amino acids long. Trimming removed 0 bases from V and 9 bases from J; junction bases left unmatched: 9. Germline V gene data show CDR1 as MRHNA and CDR2 as SNTAGT. CDR3 coding DNA: TGTGCCAGCAGTGACTCTCGTGCTAGCGGGGGGGAGGCTGAGCAGTTCTTC. Translation gives CASSDSRASGGEAEQFF.

This chain connects TRBV21-1 to TRBJ2-1; TRBD1, the table's D call, was not compared with the DNA. TRBV21-1 is tagged as a pseudogene. The CDR3 has 13 residues. The CDR3 sequence: CAPKDRGMNEQFF. Written as DNA, the CDR3 is TGTGCACCCAAGGACAGGGGAATGAATGAGCAGTTCTTC.

The rearrangement uses TRBV15 and TRBJ2-3; TRBD1 agrees at 9 bases. V gave up 5 bases and J gave up 4 bases; unmatched junction bases: 7. Germline assignment: CDR1 LNHNV and CDR2 YYDKDF (reference sequence). CDR3 length: 15 amino acids. CDR3 protein: CATSGGQGRADTQYF. The CDR3 region has the DNA TGTGCCACCAGCGGGGGACAGGGTCGGGCAGATACGCAGTATTTT.

The chain is built from TRBV11-2 and TRBJ2-3; D remains unclear. V was trimmed by 0 bases and J by 4 bases, leaving 11 bases between them. The germline V gene has CDR1 SGHAT and CDR2 FQNNGV. CDR3 size: 15 residues. The chain's CDR3 is CASSLDVNRADTQYF. CDR3 DNA: TGTGCCAGCAGCTTAGATGTAAACCGGGCAGATACGCAGTATTTT.

The CDR3 is CASRGDLGVQETQYF. In nucleotides, the CDR3 is TGCGCCAGCAGGGGGGACTTAGGGGTGCAAGAGACCCAGTACTTC. This chain links TRBV5-1 with TRBJ2-5, with D possibly TRBD2 on 6 matching bases. The CDR3 has 15 amino acids. Germline CDR1 is SGHRS and CDR2 is YFSETQ. V lost 5 bases and J 2 bases, leaving 16 bases between the germline ends.

V gene TRBV11-3 combines with J gene TRBJ2-2; tentatively, D is TRBD2 (5 bases). This CDR3 contains 13 residues. V was trimmed by 3 bases and J by 5 bases, leaving 7 bases between them. Germline CDR1 SGHNT, CDR2 YENEEA. This CDR3 is CASSFGRTGELFF. The CDR3, as DNA: TGTGCCAGCAGCTTTGGGAGAACCGGGGAGCTGTTTTTT. Drawing the rest from reference TRBV11-3 and TRBJ2-2, the complete variable domain is EAGVVQSPRYKIIEKKQPVAFWCNPISGHNTLYWYLQNLGQGPELLIRYENEEAVDDSQLPKDRFSAERLKGVDSTLKIQPAELGDSAVYLCASSFGRTGELFFGEGSRLTVL.

The chain combines TRBV5-1 with TRBJ2-7, with 12 bases identical to TRBD1. CDR1 and CDR2 from the germline V gene are SGHRS and YFSETQ. Unmatched junction bases numbered 12, after V lost 4 bases and J lost 7 bases. This CDR3 comprises 16 residues. CDR3 sequence: CASSTTGTGGLKEQYF. The CDR3 DNA sequence: TGCGCCAGCAGCACAACCGGGACAGGGGGCTTGAAAGAGCAGTACTTC.

V and J are TRBV6-5 and TRBJ2-1, with TRBD2 identical over 7 bases. The CDR3 runs to 13 residues. CDR1 and CDR2 (germline): MNHEY, SVGAGI. Losses at the gene ends were 10 bases for V and 3 bases for J; bases not matched to a gene: 6. CDR3 region: CATGGGIYNEQFF. CDR3 bases: TGTGCCACCGGCGGGGGTATCTACAATGAGCAGTTCTTC.

The chain is built from TRBV7-9 and TRBJ1-1; D remains unclear. V was pared by 3 bases and J by 2 bases, with 10 bases between. The CDR3 runs 14 residues. Germline V gene data show CDR1 as SEHNR and CDR2 as FQNEAQ (reference sequence). The DNA of the CDR3 is TGTGCCAGCAGCTTGGAGCGCCTCAACACTGAAGCTTTCTTT. Its translation is CASSLERLNTEAFF.

A single count supports this clone. The chain couples TRBV5-4 to TRBJ2-4, with D possibly being TRBD1 (5 bases). Germline CDR1 reads SGHNT; CDR2 reads YYREEE (reference sequence). Between the trimmed V and J ends, which lost 0 bases and 1 base, there was a span of 8 bases. The CDR3 has 15 amino acids. The CDR3 sequence: CASSLVGVAKNIQYF. The CDR3 DNA reads as TGTGCCAGCAGCTTGGTAGGGGTTGCCAAAAACATTCAGTACTTC.

V is TRBV27 and J is TRBJ1-5, with 7 bases matching TRBD1. V gave up 2 bases and J gave up 7 bases; unmatched junction bases: 5. The CDR3 length is 14 residues. CDR1 and CDR2 from the germline V gene are MNHEY and SMNVEV (reference sequence). This CDR3 reads CASSLRGPGQPQHF. CDR3 in DNA: TGTGCCAGCAGTTTAAGGGGGCCGGGACAGCCCCAGCATTTT.

V gene TRBV11-3 combines with J gene TRBJ2-2, with D possibly matching TRBD1 (6 bases). V was cut by 1 base and J by 3 bases, with 18 bases left in between. This CDR3 has 18 residues. Per the germline V gene, CDR1 is SGHNT and CDR2 is YENEEA. For the CDR3, the DNA is TGTGCCAGCAGCTTAGCGGCCTGGGGGCCCGGGGACACCGGGGAGCTGTTTTTT. Its translation: CASSLAAWGPGDTGELFF.

In regard to this clone: The same CDR3 can be traced to other DNA sequences in this sample. This chain connects TRBV6-5 to TRBJ2-5, with 8 bases matching TRBD2. The CDR3 contains 14 residues. Losses at the gene ends were 0 bases for V and 5 bases for J; bases not matched to a gene: 2. CDR1 and CDR2 from the germline V gene are MNHEY and SVGAGI. As DNA, the CDR3 is TGTGCCAGCAGTTACTCGGGCGGGGGGGAGACCCAGTACTTC. Translation gives CASSYSGGGETQYF.

The chain links TRBV20-1 to TRBJ2-1; D is possibly TRBD2 (6 bases). V lost 6 bases and J 12 bases, leaving 12 bases between the germline ends. Germline CDR1 reads DFQATT; CDR2 reads SNEGSKA (reference sequence). The CDR3 length is 10 residues. Here the CDR3 DNA reads TGCAGTGCGCGGGGCCAGGGGCAGTTCTTC. This codes for CSARGQGQFF.

This clone was seen once. The chain employs TRBV7-3 and TRBJ1-5; D is unresolved. Germline V gene lookup returns CDR1 SGHTA and CDR2 FQGTGA. CDR3 size: 12 residues. The V end was cut by 6 bases, the J end by 4 bases, with 7 bases between. CDR3 protein: CASRSPNQPQHF. The CDR3 DNA is TGTGCCAGCAGGTCCCCGAATCAGCCCCAGCATTTT.

The genes are TRBV7-9 and TRBJ1-1; D possibly corresponds to TRBD1 (6 bases). Trimming left V 4 bases short and J 0 bases short, with 18 bases between. The germline CDR1 and CDR2 sequences are SEHNR and FQNEAQ (reference sequence). CDR3 length equals 17 residues. CDR3 residues: CASSSGGAKTLNTEAFF. The DNA for the CDR3 is TGTGCCAGCAGCTCTGGGGGGGCGAAAACTCTGAACACTGAAGCTTTCTTT.

This chain joins TRBV5-1 and TRBJ2-3; TRBD1 aligns across 8 bases. CDR1 is SGHRS and CDR2 is YFSETQ in the germline V gene. The CDR3 has 16 amino acids. V shed 1 base, J shed 2 bases, and the junction held 6 bases outside the gene matches. The CDR3 region has the DNA TGCGCCAGCAGCTTGAGGGACAGGACGTACACAGATACGCAGTATTTT. Protein product: CASSLRDRTYTDTQYF.

The V and J genes are TRBV27 and TRBJ2-5; D possibly corresponds to TRBD2 (5 bases). V lost 11 bases and J lost 0, with 13 bases in between. The CDR3 totals 13 residues. Germline loops: CDR1 MNHEY, CDR2 SMNVEV (reference sequence). The CDR3: CASQRNNQETQYF. The CDR3 coding sequence is TGTGCCTCTCAGCGGAACAACCAAGAGACCCAGTACTTC.

For this clone: Other DNA sequences from this sample encode an identical CDR3 as well. The chain combines TRBV7-6 with TRBJ1-1; D ambiguous. The CDR3 loop spans 13 amino acids. V gave up 1 base and J gave up 1 base, with 4 bases separating them. Germline CDR1 and CDR2: SGHVS and FNYEAQ. CDR3 region: CASSLGQNTEAFF. The CDR3 DNA reads TGTGCCAGCAGCTTAGGGCAGAACACTGAAGCTTTCTTT.

This clone came up a few times. The rearrangement joins TRBV5-5 to TRBJ2-3, with 13 bases matching TRBD2. CDR3 size: 16 residues. V lost 1 base, J lost 3 bases, and 2 bases stayed unmatched. In germline, CDR1 is SGHKS, CDR2 YYEKEE (reference sequence). The CDR3 loop is CASSLTSGGATDTQYF. DNA of the CDR3: TGTGCCAGCAGCTTGACTAGCGGGGGGGCGACAGATACGCAGTATTTT.

The V call is TRBV13, the J call TRBJ2-5; tentative D call: TRBD1 (6 bases). V dropped 5 bases and J dropped 10 bases, with 14 bases sitting between them. Germline V CDR1 and CDR2: PRHDT, FYEKMQ (reference sequence). The CDR3 is 12 amino acids. The chain's CDR3 is CASSPAKGGQYF. The CDR3 DNA reads TGTGCCAGCAGCCCGGCTAAAGGGGGCCAGTACTTC.

The rearrangement uses TRBV6-5 and TRBJ2-7, with TRBD2 matching 10 bases. The CDR3 has 15 amino acids. The germline V gene has CDR1 MNHEY and CDR2 SVGAGI. V was pared by 2 bases and J by 3 bases, with 4 bases of the junction left unmatched. CDR3 amino acids: CASSYSSGGFYEQYF. For the CDR3, the DNA is TGTGCCAGCAGTTACAGTAGCGGGGGGTTCTACGAGCAGTACTTC.

V is TRBV5-4 and J is TRBJ2-7, with a possible D match to TRBD2 (7 bases). Germline V gene sequence: CDR1 SGHNT, CDR2 YYREEE (reference sequence). V was shortened by 2 bases and J by 2 bases, with 14 bases between the two germline ends. The CDR3 is made up of 15 amino acids. The CDR3 nucleotides read TGTGCCAGCAGCTTACGCGGGGGCCCCACCTACGAGCAGTACTTC. Amino acids: CASSLRGGPTYEQYF.

This clone was observed a few times. The chain links TRBV10-2 to TRBJ1-5; TRBD1 is a possible D gene (6 bases). The CDR3 sequence is 13 residues long. V lost 9 bases and J lost 2, with 11 bases in between. Germline loops: CDR1 WSHSY, CDR2 SAAADI. CDR3 nucleotides: TGCGCCAGTTTCTCAGGGGGCAATCAGCCCCAGCATTTT. This gives the protein CASFSGGNQPQHF.